The next 30 T cell receptor beta chains were all read from a single sample in a study of blood T cell repertoires in COVID-19 (dated by TCRdb to the early 2020s). Library method: the immunoSEQ multiplex PCR assay. This is the immuneACCESS table as TCRdb keeps it, with only in-frame sequences that have V and J called. A part of the clones is gone; compared with another copy, unresolved V genes explain less than half, and the rest is unexplained. The sample table records approximately 70,000 clones; 76% of these occur just once. Around 14% of the sample lies in the top ten. The sequenced sample consisted of peripheral blood. Receptors were obtained from a man between 60 and 75 years old with COVID-19, enrolled during active disease.

V and J are TRBV19 and TRBJ1-1; a possible D gene is TRBD1 (5 bases). V shed 1 base and J shed 2 bases, with 8 bases lying between them. The CDR3 spans 14 residues. Germline CDR1 is LNHDA and CDR2 is SQIVND (reference sequence). As DNA, the CDR3 is TGTGCCAGTAGTATAGGACAGATTAACACTGAAGCTTTCTTT. The encoded protein is CASSIGQINTEAFF.

This chain links TRBV11-2 with TRBJ2-7; weak D call: TRBD2 (5 bases). V was cut by 5 bases and J by 2 bases, with 19 bases left in between. CDR1 and CDR2 from the germline V gene are SGHAT and FQNNGV. This CDR3 region has 16 residues. Written as DNA, the CDR3 is TGTGCCAGCAGCCCAATCTCGAGGTCCGGGACCTACGAGCAGTACTTC. This translates into CASSPISRSGTYEQYF.

The V gene is TRBV2, the J gene TRBJ2-5; D is perhaps TRBD2 (5 bases). From germline, CDR1 is SNHLY and CDR2 FYNNEI. This CDR3 is built from 13 residues. The germline V and J ends were trimmed by 6 bases and 5 bases, with 13 bases remaining between them. This CDR3 is CASRLGPYETQYF. In nucleotides, the CDR3 is TGTGCCAGCAGACTAGGGCCTTATGAGACCCAGTACTTC.

The V gene is TRBV3-1 (or the pseudogene TRBV3-2), the J gene TRBJ2-3; 9 bases line up with TRBD2. The CDR3 runs 20 residues. In germline, CDR1 is LGHDT, CDR2 YNNKEL (reference sequence). Germline trimming cut 6 bases from V and 2 bases from J; bases unmatched to any gene: 21. The CDR3 sequence is CASRRGYRGGSSGVTDTQYF. DNA of the CDR3: TGTGCCAGCAGACGCGGGTACAGGGGAGGGTCTAGCGGGGTCACAGATACGCAGTATTTT.

This chain joins TRBV7-9 and TRBJ1-1, with 12 bases matching TRBD1. Per the germline V gene, CDR1 is SEHNR and CDR2 is FQNEAQ (reference sequence). The CDR3 has 16 residues. The J segment lost 4 bases and the V segment lost 6 bases, leaving 9 bases of the junction unmatched. The CDR3 nucleotides read TGTGCCAGCAGACTAGGGACAGGGGGCGCGAGCACTGAAGCTTTCTTT. This sequence encodes CASRLGTGGASTEAFF.

The chain combines TRBV21-1 with TRBJ1-6. TRBV21-1 is an annotated pseudogene. This CDR3 is built from 14 residues. The CDR3 sequence is CATPRDGYNSPLHF. DNA for the CDR3: TGTGCCACCCCGCGGGACGGCTATAATTCACCCCTCCACTTT.

The chain employs TRBV19 and TRBJ2-7, with TRBD2 identical over 10 bases. The CDR3 has 15 residues. Germline V CDR1 and CDR2: LNHDA, SQIVND (reference sequence). With 3 bases clipped from V and 4 bases from J, the junction kept 6 bases outside the gene matches. Here the CDR3 reads CASSMSSGSWYEQYF. In DNA form, the CDR3 reads TGTGCCAGTAGTATGTCTAGCGGGAGTTGGTACGAGCAGTACTTC.

This clone was counted only a few times. This chain joins TRBV13 and TRBJ1-1, with D possibly being TRBD1 (5 bases). The CDR3 loop spans 14 amino acids. Trimming cost V 3 bases and J 6 bases, with 14 bases left between them. Per the germline V gene, CDR1 is PRHDT and CDR2 is FYEKMQ (reference sequence). As DNA, the CDR3 is TGTGCCAGCAGCTTCCCCGGGGGACCTTCTGAAGCTTTCTTT. Its protein product is CASSFPGGPSEAFF.

This CDR3 reads CASSSSGTYNEQFF. In nucleotides, the CDR3 is TGCGCCAGCAGCTCCAGCGGGACGTACAATGAGCAGTTCTTC. The chain recombines TRBV5-1 with TRBJ2-1, with 7 bases identical to TRBD2. V lost 3 bases to trimming and J lost 4 bases; unmatched junction nucleotides: 4. Germline CDR1 SGHRS, CDR2 YFSETQ. The CDR3 extends over 14 amino acids.

A single count supports this clone. The CDR3: CASSAGRGARYGYTF. The CDR3 DNA reads as TGTGCCAGCAGCGCTGGCCGGGGGGCGAGATATGGCTACACCTTC. The V and J genes are TRBV5-4 and TRBJ1-2; D is possibly TRBD1 (6 bases). Trimming removed 4 bases from V and 5 bases from J, with 18 bases in between. CDR1 and CDR2 from the germline V gene are SGHNT and YYREEE (reference sequence). The CDR3 runs 15 residues.

The table lists this clone with a few counts. J is TRBJ1-2 and V is TRBV6-1; 7 bases map to TRBD1. Germline CDR1 is MNHNS and CDR2 is SASEGT. V lost 1 base to trimming and J lost 7 bases; unmatched junction nucleotides: 6. This CDR3 region has 14 residues. CDR3 loop: CASSEGGDRTGYTF. The CDR3 DNA reads as TGTGCCAGCAGTGAAGGGGGGGACAGAACTGGCTACACCTTC.

The V gene is TRBV19, the J gene TRBJ2-2, with D maybe TRBD2 (6 bases). Germline V gives CDR1 LNHDA, CDR2 SQIVND (reference sequence). Trimming removed 3 bases at V and 5 bases at J, with 13 bases between. The CDR3 extends over 15 amino acids. This chain's CDR3 is CASSMGLATTGELFF. In DNA, the CDR3 is TGTGCCAGTAGTATGGGGCTAGCGACAACCGGGGAGCTGTTTTTT.

This chain connects TRBV12-3 or TRBV12-4 to TRBJ1-2; tentatively, D is TRBD1 (6 bases). Trimming removed 6 bases at V and 5 bases at J, with 13 bases between. This CDR3 has 13 residues. CDR3 DNA sequence: TGTGCCAGCAGCCTCACAGGACAGTATGGCTACACCTTC. Translation gives CASSLTGQYGYTF.

The gene calls are TRBV21-1 and TRBJ2-7; the D call of TRBD2 is as the table states it, not checked on the DNA. TRBV21-1 is a listed pseudogene. The CDR3 loop spans 16 amino acids. This chain's CDR3 is CASSTKNGLSSYEQYF. The CDR3 coding sequence is TGTGCCAGCAGCACAAAGAATGGACTAAGCTCCTACGAGCAGTACTTC.

CDR3 nucleotide sequence: TGTGCTAGTGGCGGGACGGGGACAAGGTATGGCTACACCTTC. It yields the protein CASGGTGTRYGYTF. V gene TRBV12-5 combines with J gene TRBJ1-2; D is possibly TRBD1 (6 bases). Germline CDR1 is LGHNT and CDR2 is FRNRAP. Trimming took off 6 bases at V and 5 bases at J, with 16 bases between the two ends. The CDR3 is 14 residues long.

The chain uses TRBV7-3 and TRBJ1-5, with D possibly TRBD1 on 5 matching bases. The V end was cut by 5 bases, the J end by 7 bases, with 12 bases between. Germline assignment: CDR1 SGHTA and CDR2 FQGTGA. This CDR3 contains 13 residues. The CDR3 sequence: CASSTGHLQPQHF. In DNA form, the CDR3 reads TGTGCCAGCAGCACCGGACACCTCCAGCCCCAGCATTTT.

This chain links TRBV7-2 with TRBJ2-3; tentatively, D is TRBD1 (6 bases). Germline CDR1 and CDR2: SGHTA and FQGNSA. CDR3 length: 13 amino acids. Trimming stripped 9 bases from V and 5 bases from J, with 15 bases between. CDR3 bases: TGTGCCAGTGGGGGCGGAGGACAAGATACGCAGTATTTT. This encodes CASGGGGQDTQYF.

This sequence joins TRBV5-1 and TRBJ2-5, with a possible D match to TRBD1 (6 bases). The CDR3 is 13 residues long. Trimming cost V 5 bases and J 3 bases, with 11 bases left between them. Per the germline V gene, CDR1 is SGHRS and CDR2 is YFSETQ. The CDR3 nucleotides read TGCGCCAGCAGATATCGGACAGAAGAGACCCAGTACTTC. As protein: CASRYRTEETQYF.

The V call is TRBV5-1, the J call TRBJ2-7, with 9 bases fitting TRBD1. Trimming removed 3 bases from V and 1 base from J; junction bases left unmatched: 8. From germline, CDR1 is SGHRS and CDR2 YFSETQ. CDR3 length: 16 residues. The CDR3 DNA sequence: TGCGCCAGCAGCTCGAACAGGGGGCGCGGGTCCTACGAGCAGTACTTC. The encoded protein is CASSSNRGRGSYEQYF. The full variable domain, rest sourced from reference TRBV5-1 and TRBJ2-7, is KAGVTQTPRYLIKTRGQQVTLSCSPISGHRSVSWYQQTPGQGLQFLFEYFSETQRNKGNFPGRFSGRQFSNSRSEMNVSTLELGDSALYLCASSSNRGRGSYEQYFGPGTRLTVT.

The V gene is TRBV7-9, the J gene TRBJ2-2; TRBD1 is a possible D gene (6 bases). The CDR3 contains 12 residues. With 4 bases removed from V and 8 bases from J, the gap between germline ends came to 8 bases. CDR1 SEHNR and CDR2 FQNEAQ come from the germline V gene (reference sequence). CDR3 in amino acids: CASSSGQGELFF. The CDR3 DNA reads TGTGCCAGCAGCTCTGGACAGGGGGAGCTGTTTTTT.

This clone occurred a few times. This chain connects TRBV18 to TRBJ2-1, with D tentatively TRBD1 (5 bases). Germline CDR1 KGHSH, CDR2 LQKENI. The ends were cut back, 4 bases at V and 0 bases at J, with 16 bases in the middle. The CDR3 has 17 amino acids. This chain's CDR3 is CASSLEITGSSYNEQFF. The CDR3 coding sequence is TGTGCCAGCTCACTGGAAATAACAGGAAGCTCCTACAATGAGCAGTTCTTC.

V usage is TRBV28 and J usage is TRBJ1-1, with a weak D call TRBD1 (5 bases). Trimming shortened V by 0 bases and J by 4 bases, and 15 bases separated the two germline ends. Germline values: CDR1 MDHEN, CDR2 SYDVKM. The CDR3 totals 16 residues. The CDR3 nucleotides read TGTGCCAGCAGTTTATGGAGTGAGGGGAGGGTCACTGAAGCTTTCTTT. Encoded protein: CASSLWSEGRVTEAFF.

The gene calls are TRBV2 and TRBJ2-5; TRBD1 matches 10 bases. Germline V gives CDR1 SNHLY, CDR2 FYNNEI. The CDR3 runs to 12 residues. J lost 6 bases, V lost 11 bases, and 6 bases had no gene match. In nucleotides, the CDR3 is TGTGCCGTGACAGGGGGCGTAAAGACCCAGTACTTC. Its protein product is CAVTGGVKTQYF.

The chain is built from TRBV10-2 and TRBJ1-1; 8 positions agree with TRBD1. The CDR3 extends over 13 amino acids. With V trimmed by 4 bases and J by 5 bases, 3 bases remained unmatched. Germline values: CDR1 WSHSY, CDR2 SAAADI. The CDR3 here is CASSAQGATEAFF. The CDR3 region has the DNA TGCGCCAGCAGTGCGCAGGGGGCAACTGAAGCTTTCTTT.

The chain is built from TRBV28 and TRBJ1-5; D gene uncertain. CDR1 and CDR2 from the germline V gene are MDHEN and SYDVKM. Trimming cost V 2 bases and J 1 base, with 12 bases left between them. The CDR3 extends over 16 amino acids. The CDR3 nucleotides are TGTGCCAGCAGTTTACGCGGAGTCGGAAGCAATCAGCCCCAGCATTTT. It codes for CASSLRGVGSNQPQHF.

The chain carries TRBV28 and TRBJ1-5; 8 positions match TRBD1. The CDR3 is 17 amino acids. Germline trimming cut 1 base from V and 7 bases from J; bases unmatched to any gene: 12. Germline V CDR1 and CDR2: MDHEN, SYDVKM. This CDR3 is CASSLSPRQGYRQPQHF. CDR3 bases: TGTGCCAGCAGTTTATCACCGAGACAGGGGTACAGACAGCCCCAGCATTTT. Together with reference TRBV28 and TRBJ1-5, the CDR3 gives the full variable domain: DVKVTQSSRYLVKRTGEKVFLECVQDMDHENMFWYRQDPGLGLRLIYFSYDVKMKEKGDIPEGYSVSREKKERFSLILESASTNQTSMYLCASSLSPRQGYRQPQHFGDGTRLSIL.

This CDR3 is CASSGKRGDTEAFF. CDR3 sequence (DNA): TGTGCCAGCAGCGGCAAGCGGGGTGACACTGAAGCTTTCTTT. The rearrangement links TRBV9 to TRBJ1-1, with D unclear. V was shortened by 3 bases and J by 3 bases, with 12 bases between the two germline ends. CDR3 length: 14 residues. Germline V gives CDR1 SGDLS, CDR2 YYNGEE.

This clone was seen a few times. The chain joins TRBV6-5 to TRBJ1-1, with D maybe TRBD1 (5 bases). CDR3 size: 14 residues. Germline V lookup: CDR1 MNHEY, CDR2 SVGAGI. V was clipped by 4 bases and J by 0 bases, with 9 bases between them. The CDR3 DNA is TGTGCCAGCAGTTGGGGGGAGTTGAACACTGAAGCTTTCTTT. It is translated as CASSWGELNTEAFF.

The chain couples TRBV6-2 or TRBV6-3 to TRBJ2-7, with 7 bases that match TRBD2. CDR3 length: 12 amino acids. V trimming: 5 bases; J trimming: 7 bases; junction bases outside the gene matches: 5. Germline values: CDR1 MNHEY, CDR2 SVGEGT. CDR3 in amino acids: CASSGGGFEQYF. DNA for the CDR3: TGTGCCAGCAGTGGGGGAGGGTTTGAGCAGTACTTC.

V and J are TRBV9 and TRBJ2-2; D is possibly TRBD2 (5 bases). V was trimmed by 5 bases and J by 5 bases, leaving 16 bases between them. Germline CDR1 reads SGDLS; CDR2 reads YYNGEE. The CDR3 contains 15 residues. The CDR3, as DNA: TGTGCCAGCAGTAGGACGGGAATAGGAACCGGGGAGCTGTTTTTT. This translates into CASSRTGIGTGELFF.